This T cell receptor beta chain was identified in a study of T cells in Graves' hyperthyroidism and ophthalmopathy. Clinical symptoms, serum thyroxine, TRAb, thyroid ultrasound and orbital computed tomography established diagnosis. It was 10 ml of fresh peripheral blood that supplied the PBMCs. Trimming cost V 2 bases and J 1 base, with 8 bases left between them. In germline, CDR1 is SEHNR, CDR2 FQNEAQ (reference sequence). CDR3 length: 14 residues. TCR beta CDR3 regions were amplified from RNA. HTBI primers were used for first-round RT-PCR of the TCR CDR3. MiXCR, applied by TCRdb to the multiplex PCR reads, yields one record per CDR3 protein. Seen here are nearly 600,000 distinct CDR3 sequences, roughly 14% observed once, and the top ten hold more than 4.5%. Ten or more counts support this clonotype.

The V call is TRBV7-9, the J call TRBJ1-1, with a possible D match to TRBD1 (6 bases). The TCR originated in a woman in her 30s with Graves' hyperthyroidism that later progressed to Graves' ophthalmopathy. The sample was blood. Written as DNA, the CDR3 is TGTGCCAGCAGCTTAATACAGGGGAACACTGAAGCTTTCTTT. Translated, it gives CASSLIQGNTEAFF.